Below are 3 T cell receptor beta chains sequenced from a single sample in a study of cytomegalovirus exposure and HLA in healthy donors (dated by TCRdb to 2016 to 2017). Preparation of the library involved the immunoSEQ multiplex PCR assay. For the multiplex PCR, a mixture combining 60 forward primers for TCR Vbeta segments and 13 reverse primers for TCR Jbeta segments was used. TCRdb took over this immuneACCESS table, retaining in-frame rearrangements with V and J assigned. Such tables are incomplete; in checked studies, under half of the missing clones stem from an unresolved V gene, and the remainder is unexplained. The sample contains some 98,000 clones, roughly 76% of them found a single time. The biggest ten clones account for roughly 8% of the sample. Source material: PBMCs. These receptors were collected from a human donor in good health.

As to this clone: A much larger clone sits a single nucleotide away, making a read error possible. The rearrangement links TRBV11-2 to TRBJ1-2; D may be TRBD1 (6 bases). The CDR3 is 11 amino acids. Trimming cost V 3 bases and J 7 bases, with 6 bases left between them. CDR1 and CDR2 (germline): SGHAT, FQNNGV. DNA of the CDR3: TGTGCCAGCAGCTTGGACAGTGGCTACACCTTC. This codes for CASSLDSGYTF. Complete variable domain (other parts from reference TRBV11-2 and TRBJ1-2): EAGVAQSPRYKIIEKRQSVAFWCNPISGHATLYWYQQILGQGPKLLIQFQNNGVVDDSQLPKDRFSAERLKGVDSTLKIQPAKLEDSAVYLCASSLDSGYTFGSGTRLTVV.

The chain carries TRBV5-4 and TRBJ2-5; 7 bases are a match to TRBD2. J gave up 5 bases and V 4 bases, and 11 bases lay outside the gene matches. Germline V gene data show CDR1 as SGHNT and CDR2 as YYREEE (reference sequence). The CDR3 length is 15 residues. The CDR3 protein is CASSPRRGGGETQYF. CDR3 sequence (DNA): TGTGCCAGCAGCCCCCGGCGTGGGGGAGGGGAGACCCAGTACTTC.

The rearrangement uses TRBV19 and TRBJ1-6, with 9 bases matching TRBD1. Looked up from germline, CDR1 is LNHDA and CDR2 is SQIVND (reference sequence). The V gene end was trimmed by 6 bases and the J gene end by 7 bases; junction bases not matched to a gene: 4. The CDR3 extends over 14 amino acids. CDR3 protein: CASRPGTGNSPLHF. The DNA of the CDR3 is TGTGCCAGTAGACCCGGGACAGGGAATTCACCCCTCCACTTT.